The 20 T cell receptor beta chains in this list originate from one sample, sequenced in a study of cytomegalovirus exposure and HLA in healthy donors. Vbeta (60) and Jbeta (13) primers were used in the PCR. TCRdb's copy holds only in-frame clones and misses some; the assay was immunoSEQ multiplex PCR. The sample includes 95,000 to 150,000 clones, over 75% of them seen just once. The sequenced sample consisted of PBMCs. These receptor sequences come from a man in his late teens or twenties in good health and CMV-seropositive.

The CDR3 region is CAIPQGYYGYTF. In DNA, the CDR3 is TGTGCCATCCCACAGGGCTACTATGGCTACACCTTC. The V call is TRBV6-4, the J call TRBJ1-2, with D tentatively TRBD1 (6 bases). Trimming cost V 10 bases and J 3 bases, with 12 bases left between them. Germline CDR1 and CDR2: MRHNA and SNTAGT. The CDR3 totals 12 residues.

For this clone: The junction differs from germline at one of its ends, possibly a read error. The chain joins TRBV7-9 to TRBJ2-7; the match to TRBD2 covers 7 bases. The CDR3 covers 16 residues. Per germline, CDR1 SEHNR and CDR2 FQNEAQ (reference sequence). As DNA, the CDR3 is TGTTCCAGCAGCTTAGAACGGACTAGGCTCCTCGACGAGCAGTACTTC. It yields the protein CSSSLERTRLLDEQYF.

This chain joins TRBV4-1 and TRBJ2-7; 9 nucleotides agree with TRBD1. The CDR3 has 15 residues. From germline, CDR1 is MGHRA and CDR2 YSYEKL. Trimming cost V 4 bases and J 4 bases; bases outside gene matches: 8. The CDR3 protein is CASSREDRGGYEQYF. Written as DNA, the CDR3 is TGCGCCAGCAGCCGAGAGGACAGGGGAGGTTACGAGCAGTACTTC.

The chain is built from TRBV2 and TRBJ2-1, with D unresolved. V shed 6 bases and J shed 9 bases, with 12 bases lying between them. The CDR3 consists of 12 residues. The germline CDR1 and CDR2 sequences are SNHLY and FYNNEI. DNA for the CDR3: TGTGCCAGCAGGTTAACTGCAATTGAGCAGTTCTTC. Translation: CASRLTAIEQFF.

V usage is TRBV6-6 and J usage is TRBJ2-7; TRBD2 is a possible D gene (6 bases). The CDR3 runs 16 residues. V was trimmed by 2 bases and J by 2 bases, leaving 16 bases between them. From germline, CDR1 is MNHNY and CDR2 SVGAGI (reference sequence). The CDR3 coding sequence is TGTGCCAGCAGTTACCCCCCCGTGGAGGGCACCTACGAGCAGTACTTC. This codes for CASSYPPVEGTYEQYF.

About this clone itself: At one of its ends the junction is not consistent with the germline gene, which may arise from a read error. The chain joins TRBV6-5 to TRBJ2-7; D is perhaps TRBD2 (5 bases). CDR1 and CDR2 (germline): MNHEY, SVGAGI. The CDR3 length is 15 residues. CDR3 coding DNA: TGTGTCAGCAGTTACTCGGCGGGTGAGCCCTACGCGCAGTACTTC. This gives the protein CVSSYSAGEPYAQYF.

This clone was observed once. In nucleotides, the CDR3 is TGTGCCAGCAGTTTATTGGACAGCGAAGCTTTCTTT. Its protein product is CASSLLDSEAFF. The chain uses TRBV28 and TRBJ1-1, with D possibly being TRBD1 (6 bases). Germline CDR1 reads MDHEN; CDR2 reads SYDVKM. The CDR3 is made up of 12 amino acids. The V end lost 1 base, the J end lost 8 bases, and 8 bases lay between the germline ends. The entire variable domain, with the rest obtained from reference TRBV28 and TRBJ1-1, is as follows: DVKVTQSSRYLVKRTGEKVFLECVQDMDHENMFWYRQDPGLGLRLIYFSYDVKMKEKGDIPEGYSVSREKKERFSLILESASTNQTSMYLCASSLLDSEAFFGQGTRLTVV.

The DNA for the CDR3 is TGTGCCTGGAGTGTAACTTACGAGCAGTACTTC. Translated, it gives CAWSVTYEQYF. The J gene is TRBJ2-5, the V gene TRBV30; D not resolved. The assigned J gene may be wrong: the sequence end matches TRBJ2-7 better. The CDR3 extends over 11 amino acids. Germline V CDR1 and CDR2: GTSNPN, SVGIG (reference sequence).

This chain links TRBV5-1 with TRBJ2-3; 7 bases line up with TRBD2. The V and J ends lost 0 bases and 2 bases, in that order; junction bases with no gene match: 12. The CDR3 runs to 18 residues. The germline V gene has CDR1 SGHRS and CDR2 YFSETQ. In nucleotides, the CDR3 is TGCGCCAGCAGCTTGGCGGGGGGAAGCCGACGGAACACAGATACGCAGTATTTT. This translates into CASSLAGGSRRNTDTQYF.

CDR3 DNA sequence: TGTGCCAGCAGCCAATTCCTTGTACAGATCACTGAAGCTTTCTTT. Translating it yields CASSQFLVQITEAFF. The chain is built from TRBV14 and TRBJ1-1; D unclear. Germline assignment: CDR1 SGHDN and CDR2 FVKESK. Trimming took 2 bases from V and 4 from J, leaving 14 bases between them. The CDR3 runs 15 residues.

DNA of the CDR3: TGTGCCAGCAGTGAAGCGCTTCTGGCGGGGGAGGCCAAAAACATTCAGTACTTC. The encoded protein is CASSEALLAGEAKNIQYF. The chain couples TRBV6-1 to TRBJ2-4, with 7 bases aligning to TRBD2. Germline-derived CDR1 and CDR2 are MNHNS and SASEGT. The CDR3 runs 18 residues. The V segment lost 0 bases and the J segment 1 base; nucleotides outside the gene matches: 9.

The chain has TRBV6-1 and TRBJ1-4; perhaps TRBD1 as D (5 bases). Germline V CDR1 and CDR2: MNHNS, SASEGT. The CDR3 length is 15 residues. Trimming removed 2 bases at V and 8 bases at J, with 15 bases between. The CDR3: CASSERPYGGEKLFF. As DNA, the CDR3 is TGTGCCAGCAGTGAACGGCCCTACGGGGGGGAAAAACTGTTTTTT.

This clone came up a few times. The chain recombines TRBV11-3 with TRBJ2-5; possibly TRBD2 for D (6 bases). Trimming took off 4 bases at V and 8 bases at J, with 14 bases between the two ends. Germline V gives CDR1 SGHNT, CDR2 YENEEA. The CDR3 is 13 residues long. The CDR3 sequence is CASSSTDYPTQYF. The CDR3 nucleotides read TGTGCCAGCAGCTCCACGGACTACCCCACCCAGTACTTC.

This clone was seen a handful of times. The gene calls are TRBV5-4 and TRBJ2-3, with D perhaps matching TRBD2 (6 bases). Per the germline V gene, CDR1 is SGHNT and CDR2 is YYREEE (reference sequence). The CDR3 is 14 residues long. Trimming took off 7 bases at V and 3 bases at J, with 15 bases between the two ends. CDR3 region: CASRGKGQTDTQYF. CDR3 DNA sequence: TGTGCCAGCCGCGGGAAGGGCCAGACAGATACGCAGTATTTT.

This chain connects TRBV2 to TRBJ2-5; a possible D gene is TRBD2 (5 bases). CDR1 is SNHLY and CDR2 is FYNNEI in the germline V gene. Trimming pared 5 bases from V and 3 bases from J, leaving 10 bases between. CDR3 length: 13 residues. CDR3 sequence: CASSSMREETQYF. The CDR3 coding sequence is TGTGCCAGCAGTTCCATGAGGGAAGAGACCCAGTACTTC. The full variable domain, rest sourced from reference TRBV2 and TRBJ2-5, is EPEVTQTPSHQVTQMGQEVILRCVPISNHLYFYWYRQILGQKVEFLVSFYNNEISEKSEIFDDQFSVERPDGSNFTLKIRSTKLEDSAMYFCASSSMREETQYFGPGTRLLVL.

The genes are TRBV6-6 and TRBJ1-6; TRBD1 might be the D (6 bases). The CDR3 length is 15 residues. V was cut by 4 bases and J by 7 bases, with 14 bases left in between. Germline-derived CDR1 and CDR2 are MNHNY and SVGAGI (reference sequence). CDR3 in DNA: TGTGCCAGCAGTTCCCCCGGGACACGAAATTCACCCCTCCACTTT. As protein: CASSSPGTRNSPLHF.

J is TRBJ2-7 and V is TRBV19, with TRBD1 as a possible D gene (6 bases). V was clipped by 4 bases and J by 3 bases, with 10 bases between them. Germline V gene data show CDR1 as LNHDA and CDR2 as SQIVND (reference sequence). CDR3 size: 13 residues. The CDR3 DNA sequence: TGTGCCAGTAGTACCGGACAGAACTACGAGCAGTACTTC. Translated: CASSTGQNYEQYF.

The gene calls are TRBV7-9 and TRBJ2-7; 9 bases fit TRBD2. In germline, CDR1 is SEHNR, CDR2 FQNEAQ (reference sequence). The CDR3 has 14 residues. V trimming: 7 bases; J trimming: 6 bases; junction bases outside the gene matches: 10. The CDR3 DNA reads as TGTGCCAGCATCCCCGGCGGGGGGGTATCCGAGCAGTACTTC. Its protein product is CASIPGGGVSEQYF.

The chain combines TRBV7-2 with TRBJ1-4; unclear D gene. Deletions cut 4 bases from V and 8 bases from J, with 11 bases between. Germline CDR1 reads SGHTA; CDR2 reads FQGNSA. The CDR3 covers 13 residues. CDR3 amino acids: CASSSTLGEKLFF. DNA for the CDR3: TGTGCCAGCAGCTCCACGCTAGGCGAAAAACTGTTTTTT.

This sequence joins TRBV6-1 and TRBJ2-3; 10 bases line up with TRBD2. The CDR3 is 17 residues long. J lost 3 bases, V lost 4 bases, and 10 bases had no gene match. Germline V gene lookup returns CDR1 MNHNS and CDR2 SASEGT. Here the CDR3 reads CASSAFPQRGGTDTQYF. DNA for the CDR3: TGTGCCAGCAGTGCGTTCCCTCAGCGGGGGGGAACAGATACGCAGTATTTT.